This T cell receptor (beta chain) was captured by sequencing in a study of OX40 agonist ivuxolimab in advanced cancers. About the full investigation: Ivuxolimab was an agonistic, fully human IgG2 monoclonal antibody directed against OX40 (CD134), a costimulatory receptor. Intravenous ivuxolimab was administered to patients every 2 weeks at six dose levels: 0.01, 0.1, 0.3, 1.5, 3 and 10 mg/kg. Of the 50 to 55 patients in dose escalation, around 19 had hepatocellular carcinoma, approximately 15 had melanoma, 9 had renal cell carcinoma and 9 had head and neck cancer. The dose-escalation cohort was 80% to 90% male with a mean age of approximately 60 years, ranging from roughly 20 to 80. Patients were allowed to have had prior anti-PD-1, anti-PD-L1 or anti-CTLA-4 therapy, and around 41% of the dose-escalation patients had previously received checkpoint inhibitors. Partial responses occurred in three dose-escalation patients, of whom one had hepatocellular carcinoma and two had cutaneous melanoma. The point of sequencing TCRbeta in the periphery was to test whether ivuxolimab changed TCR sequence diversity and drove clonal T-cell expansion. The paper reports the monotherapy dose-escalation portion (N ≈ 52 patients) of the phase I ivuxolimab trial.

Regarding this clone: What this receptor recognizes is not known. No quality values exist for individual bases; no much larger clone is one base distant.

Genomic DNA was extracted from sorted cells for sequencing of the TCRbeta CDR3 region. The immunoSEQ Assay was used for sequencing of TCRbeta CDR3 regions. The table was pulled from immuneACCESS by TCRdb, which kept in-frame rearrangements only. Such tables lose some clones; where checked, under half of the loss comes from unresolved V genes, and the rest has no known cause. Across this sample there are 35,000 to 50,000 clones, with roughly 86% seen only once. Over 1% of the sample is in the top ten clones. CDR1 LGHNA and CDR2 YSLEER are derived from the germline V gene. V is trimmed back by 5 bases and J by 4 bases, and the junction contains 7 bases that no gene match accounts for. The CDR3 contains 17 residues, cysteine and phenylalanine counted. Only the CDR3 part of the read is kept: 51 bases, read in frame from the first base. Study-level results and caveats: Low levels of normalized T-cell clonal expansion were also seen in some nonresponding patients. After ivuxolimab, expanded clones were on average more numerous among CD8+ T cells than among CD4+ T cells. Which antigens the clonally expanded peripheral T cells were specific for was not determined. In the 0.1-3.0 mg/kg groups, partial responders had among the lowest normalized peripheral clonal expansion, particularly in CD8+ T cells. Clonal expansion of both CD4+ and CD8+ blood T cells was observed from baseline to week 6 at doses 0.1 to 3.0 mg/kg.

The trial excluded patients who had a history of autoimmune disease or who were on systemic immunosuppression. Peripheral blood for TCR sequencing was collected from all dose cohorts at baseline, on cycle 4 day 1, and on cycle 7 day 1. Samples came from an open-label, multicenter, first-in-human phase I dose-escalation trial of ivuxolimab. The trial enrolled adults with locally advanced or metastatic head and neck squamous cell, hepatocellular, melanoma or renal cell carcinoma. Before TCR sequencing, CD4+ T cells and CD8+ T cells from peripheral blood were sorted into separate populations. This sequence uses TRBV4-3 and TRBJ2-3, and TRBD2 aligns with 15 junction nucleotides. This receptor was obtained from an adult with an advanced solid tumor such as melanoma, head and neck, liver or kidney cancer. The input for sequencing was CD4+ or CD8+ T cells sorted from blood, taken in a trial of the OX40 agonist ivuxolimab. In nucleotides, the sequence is TGCGCCAGCAGCTCAGGACTAGCGGGAGGGGGGGCAGATACGCAGTATTTT. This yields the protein CASSSGLAGGGADTQYF.